This TCR beta chain is from a study of blood T cell repertoires in COVID-19. For the study at large: Some COVID-19 samples were acute and others convalescent; all came from the United States, Italy and Spain. In each case, the material was cDNA or gDNA derived from T cells, B-cell-depleted T cells, or PBMCs.

V lost 0 bases, J lost 4 bases, and 2 bases stayed unmatched. Germline values: CDR1 SGHNT, CDR2 YYREEE (reference sequence). This CDR3 contains 14 residues. This table comes from immunoSEQ multiplex PCR, and its TCRdb copy is limited to in-frame clones, with some not included. This table holds 100,000 to 120,000 clones, approximately 81% found once. Source material: peripheral blood. This clonotype was obtained from a man aged 35 to 55 with acute or convalescent COVID-19. The chain uses TRBV5-4 and TRBJ2-5; 8 nucleotides align to TRBD1. CDR3 loop: CASSLDRGSETQYF. The CDR3 nucleotides are TGTGCCAGCAGCTTGGACAGGGGGTCAGAGACCCAGTACTTC.